This entry lists 9 T cell receptor gamma chains sequenced from one sample in a study of gamma-delta T cells after stem cell transplantation. TCRdb called clones from the RT-PCR reads again using CATT. This table has 1,500 to 2,000 gamma-chain clones, about 20% appearing once. Sequencing was performed on gamma-delta T cells. The source is a human donor. It is not recorded whose cells these are; they may come from a transplant donor.

This clone is labeled as medium-sized. The same CDR3 also results from other DNA sequences found in this sample. The rearrangement uses TRGV4 and TRGJ1 or TRGJ2. Germline CDR1 is EGSTGY and CDR2 is YDSYTSSV. This CDR3 has 13 residues. V gave up 0 bases and J gave up 6 bases; unmatched junction bases: 5. The CDR3 loop is CATWDGQFYKKLF. CDR3 bases: TGTGCCACCTGGGATGGGCAATTTTATAAGAAACTCTTT.

CDR3 in DNA: TGTGCCTTGTGGGACCCGGATTGGATCAAGACGTTT. Protein product: CALWDPDWIKTF. The rearrangement joins TRGV9 to TRGJP2. Trimming took 4 bases from V and 8 from J; bases not matched to a gene: 4. The CDR3 has 12 residues. In germline, CDR1 is GITISATS, CDR2 ISYDGTV (reference sequence).

With regard to this clone: The sample contains more than one DNA sequence encoding this CDR3. The chain links TRGV4 to TRGJ1 or TRGJ2. The CDR3 length is 12 residues. Germline V gene data show CDR1 as EGSTGY and CDR2 as YDSYTSSV. The V and J ends lost 5 bases and 2 bases, in that order; junction bases with no gene match: 3. Here the CDR3 DNA reads TGTGCCACCTGGGTCTATTATTATAAGAAACTCTTT. The encoded protein is CATWVYYYKKLF.

The J gene is TRGJP2, the V gene TRGV3. V was pared by 5 bases and J by 0 bases, with 9 bases of the junction left unmatched. Germline V gene data show CDR1 as VTNTFY and CDR2 as YDVSTARD (reference sequence). The CDR3 extends over 16 amino acids. CDR3 in DNA: TGTGCCACCTGGGCTCGCCTCAATAGTAGTGATTGGATCAAGACGTTT. Translating it yields CATWARLNSSDWIKTF.

The rearrangement joins TRGV3 to TRGJ1 or TRGJ2. The V gene end was trimmed by 1 base and the J gene end by 10 bases; junction bases not matched to a gene: 4. The CDR3 is 11 amino acids. Germline lookup yields CDR1 VTNTFY and CDR2 YDVSTARD (reference sequence). The CDR3 DNA reads as TGTGCCACCTGGGACAGATTCAAGAAACTCTTT. This encodes CATWDRFKKLF.

This clone is labeled large (0.1 to 1%). This chain connects TRGV2 to TRGJ1 or TRGJ2. The V gene end was trimmed by 0 bases and the J gene end by 5 bases; junction bases not matched to a gene: 7. The CDR3 has 14 amino acids. Germline lookup yields CDR1 EGSNGY and CDR2 YDSYNSKV. CDR3 loop: CATWDGPGNYKKLF. CDR3 DNA sequence: TGTGCCACCTGGGACGGGCCGGGGAATTATAAGAAACTCTTT.

This rearrangement joins TRGV8 to TRGJP2. This CDR3 has 14 residues. Per the germline V gene, CDR1 is VENAVY and CDR2 is YDSYNSRV. J was trimmed by 6 bases and V by 0 bases; bases with no gene match: 4. The DNA of the CDR3 is TGTGCCACCTGGGATAGGCGCCGTGATTGGATCAAGACGTTT. Protein sequence: CATWDRRRDWIKTF.

Details on this clone: A clone one base away is much larger, so this may be a read error. The V call is TRGV3, the J call TRGJ1 or TRGJ2. Germline CDR1 VTNTFY, CDR2 YDVSTARD (reference sequence). This CDR3 contains 11 residues. With 1 base clipped from V and 6 bases from J, the junction kept 0 bases outside the gene matches. The CDR3 DNA follows: TGTGCCACCTGGGACAGTTATAAGAAACTCTTT. It yields the protein CATWDSYKKLF.

V and J are TRGV5 and TRGJ1 or TRGJ2. The V gene end was trimmed by 0 bases and the J gene end by 7 bases; junction bases not matched to a gene: 6. CDR1 and CDR2 from the germline V gene are VINAFY and YDVSNSKD. There are 13 residues in the CDR3. This chain's CDR3 is CATWDRLRYKKLF. The CDR3 region has the DNA TGTGCCACCTGGGACAGGCTTCGGTATAAGAAACTCTTT.